The entry that follows covers one TCR beta chain sequence. No antigen is known for it. The data derive from a study of blood T cells in healthy people across ages. Whole-study findings and limits: A strong correlation was found between TCR beta diversity and the percentage of naive T cells. A roughly linear fall in TCR beta diversity per million T cells was seen with increasing age.

Whenever a sample was processed, at least 6 million PBMCs were isolated. Primers used in a second PCR of roughly 6 to 12 cycles were a sample-barcoded 5' primer and a J-beta primer mix. Every cDNA was tagged by a template-switch adaptor with 12 random nucleotides. One entry per CDR3 protein, called by TCRdb with MiXCR from the 5' RACE reads. This table holds about 970,000 distinct CDR3 sequences, roughly half found once. The CDR3 runs to 14 residues. Germline V gene sequence: CDR1 MNHEY, CDR2 SVGAGI. The rearrangement links TRBV6-5 to TRBJ2-4, with D possibly TRBD2 on 5 matching bases. The J call is in doubt because the DNA end fits TRBJ2-5 better. The receptor's source is an older woman in good health. What was sequenced was blood. The CDR3 loop reads CASSYKSWETTQYF. CDR3 DNA sequence: TGTGCCAGCAGTTATAAATCGTGGGAGACGACCCAGTACTTC.